The 6 T cell receptor beta chains given below trace back to one sample, sequenced in a study of blood T cell repertoires in COVID-19. Using immunoSEQ multiplex PCR, the repertoire was profiled, and TCRdb retains in-frame clones only, with some absent. The sample has about 220,000 clones, roughly 88% seen once; the top ten hold roughly 14%. The source material was PBMCs or T cells enriched from blood (not recorded which). The origin of the receptors is a woman aged 45 to 65 with acute COVID-19.

This rearrangement joins TRBV5-3 to TRBJ1-1, with a possible D match to TRBD1 (5 bases). TRBV5-3 is treated as an ORF (open reading frame) with a function not yet certain. The CDR3 covers 14 residues. The ends were cut back, 5 bases at V and 0 bases at J, with 11 bases in the middle. CDR3 protein: CARRPQGLNTEAFF. The DNA for the CDR3 is TGTGCCAGAAGGCCGCAGGGCCTGAACACTGAAGCTTTCTTT.

This clone has just a few counts. The chain joins TRBV3-1 (or the pseudogene TRBV3-2) to TRBJ1-6; 8 bases match TRBD1. Germline-derived CDR1 and CDR2 are LGHDT and YNNKEL (reference sequence). V lost 3 bases and J lost 8; bases outside the gene matches: 6. The CDR3 is 15 amino acids. CDR3 in DNA: TGTGCCAGCAGCCATAGGGACAGGTGGGATTCACCCCTCCACTTT. Protein product: CASSHRDRWDSPLHF.

The chain couples TRBV15 to TRBJ1-5; D not resolved. Germline V gene data show CDR1 as LNHNV and CDR2 as YYDKDF (reference sequence). Trimming pared 0 bases from V and 5 bases from J, leaving 5 bases between. This CDR3 has 13 amino acids. CDR3 residues: CATSREGDQPQHF. CDR3 bases: TGTGCCACCAGCAGAGAAGGAGATCAGCCCCAGCATTTT.

V usage is TRBV6-5 and J usage is TRBJ1-2; D may be TRBD1 (5 bases). V was cut by 8 bases and J by 5 bases, with 15 bases left in between. Germline CDR1 reads MNHEY; CDR2 reads SVGAGI. The CDR3 totals 13 residues. The CDR3 sequence: CASFKTENYGYTF. CDR3 in DNA: TGTGCCAGCTTCAAGACAGAGAATTATGGCTACACCTTC.

The genes are TRBV4-3 and TRBJ2-3; D not certain. CDR3 length: 15 residues. From germline, CDR1 is LGHNA and CDR2 YSLEER. V was trimmed by 0 bases and J by 0 bases, leaving 7 bases between them. CDR3 nucleotides: TGCGCCAGCAGCCAAGATCACAGTAGCACAGATACGCAGTATTTT. It translates to CASSQDHSSTDTQYF.

This sequence joins TRBV19 and TRBJ2-1; D perhaps matches TRBD2 (5 bases). V dropped 1 base and J dropped 1 base, with 11 bases sitting between them. This CDR3 contains 16 residues. Per the germline V gene, CDR1 is LNHDA and CDR2 is SQIVND (reference sequence). CDR3 amino acids: CASSIVAGGSYNEQFF. The CDR3 region has the DNA TGTGCCAGTAGTATAGTTGCGGGCGGATCCTACAATGAGCAGTTCTTC.